The 22 T cell receptor beta chains below were found in one sample sequenced in a study of cytomegalovirus exposure and HLA in healthy donors. Primers: 60 Vbeta forward and 13 Jbeta reverse. The method was immunoSEQ multiplex PCR; TCRdb's version includes in-frame clones alone and lacks a portion of them. Among about 92,000 clones listed, around 85% were seen once. The sample consisted of PBMCs. These receptors came from a girl aged 2 to 10 in good health and CMV-seropositive.

The chain joins TRBV10-3 to TRBJ2-1, with TRBD1 matching over 7 bases. The V and J ends lost 6 bases and 10 bases, in that order; junction bases with no gene match: 9. The CDR3 loop spans 13 amino acids. Looked up from germline, CDR1 is ENHRY and CDR2 is SYGVKD. CDR3 amino acids: CAIREETGSEQFF. As DNA, the CDR3 is TGTGCCATCAGAGAGGAGACAGGGAGCGAGCAGTTCTTC.

CDR3 region: CASRDRGAYEQYF. The CDR3, as DNA: TGTGCCAGTAGGGACAGGGGAGCCTACGAGCAGTACTTC. This chain joins TRBV2 and TRBJ2-7; 10 bases are shared with TRBD1. J was trimmed by 2 bases and V by 9 bases; bases with no gene match: 4. CDR1 is SNHLY, CDR2 FYNNEI, per germline. The CDR3 is 13 amino acids. Full variable domain (rest looked up from reference TRBV2 and TRBJ2-7): EPEVTQTPSHQVTQMGQEVILRCVPISNHLYFYWYRQILGQKVEFLVSFYNNEISEKSEIFDDQFSVERPDGSNFTLKIRSTKLEDSAMYFCASRDRGAYEQYFGPGTRLTVT.

The chain carries TRBV11-2 and TRBJ2-7, with 7 bases fitting TRBD1. Germline-derived CDR1 and CDR2 are SGHAT and FQNNGV. The V gene end was trimmed by 1 base and the J gene end by 3 bases; junction bases not matched to a gene: 6. The CDR3 loop spans 15 amino acids. The CDR3 DNA reads as TGTGCCAGCAGCTTAGGGGGGACAGTAAACTACGAGCAGTACTTC. Translating it yields CASSLGGTVNYEQYF. The complete variable domain, with remaining parts taken from reference TRBV11-2 and TRBJ2-7, reads EAGVAQSPRYKIIEKRQSVAFWCNPISGHATLYWYQQILGQGPKLLIQFQNNGVVDDSQLPKDRFSAERLKGVDSTLKIQPAKLEDSAVYLCASSLGGTVNYEQYFGPGTRLTVT.

The V call is TRBV6-5, the J call TRBJ2-1; 8 bases line up with TRBD2. The CDR3 extends over 15 amino acids. Germline CDR1 is MNHEY and CDR2 is SVGAGI. V dropped 6 bases and J dropped 2; count of bases not matched to a gene: 6. This chain's CDR3 is CASRPGGGTYNEQFF. CDR3 nucleotides: TGTGCCAGCAGGCCGGGAGGGGGTACCTACAATGAGCAGTTCTTC.

This chain links TRBV6-1 with TRBJ1-5, with TRBD1 identical over 8 bases. CDR3 length: 13 amino acids. Germline V gives CDR1 MNHNS, CDR2 SASEGT. The V segment lost 6 bases and the J segment 5 bases; nucleotides outside the gene matches: 3. CDR3 DNA sequence: TGTGCCAGCAGGCCGACAGGGGATCAGCCCCAGCATTTT. It codes for CASRPTGDQPQHF.

This clone has a handful of counts. V is TRBV4-1 and J is TRBJ2-7, with a tentative D call TRBD2 (6 bases). In germline, CDR1 is MGHRA, CDR2 YSYEKL. Trimming took off 0 bases at V and 2 bases at J, with 11 bases between the two ends. CDR3 size: 15 residues. The CDR3 is CASSQDKEGPYEQYF. In DNA, the CDR3 is TGCGCCAGCAGCCAAGACAAGGAGGGCCCCTACGAGCAGTACTTC.

The CDR3 region is CASTPTVAGGPYNEQFF. DNA of the CDR3: TGTGCCAGCACCCCGACTGTGGCGGGAGGGCCCTACAATGAGCAGTTCTTC. This chain links TRBV7-9 with TRBJ2-1; 9 bases are shared with TRBD2. The CDR3 spans 17 residues. V lost 7 bases, J lost 2 bases, and 12 bases stayed unmatched. Germline-derived CDR1 and CDR2 are SEHNR and FQNEAQ (reference sequence).

V usage is TRBV2 and J usage is TRBJ1-3; D is perhaps TRBD1 (5 bases). Germline lookup yields CDR1 SNHLY and CDR2 FYNNEI. The CDR3 runs 12 residues. V dropped 6 bases and J dropped 7 bases, with 10 bases sitting between them. CDR3 nucleotides: TGTGCCAGCAGGGGGCATTGGAACACCATATATTTT. This codes for CASRGHWNTIYF.

The chain is built from TRBV27 and TRBJ2-1, with 8 nucleotides matching TRBD2. The germline V gene has CDR1 MNHEY and CDR2 SMNVEV (reference sequence). V was pared by 7 bases and J by 12 bases, with 8 bases of the junction left unmatched. The CDR3 loop spans 12 amino acids. This CDR3 reads CASNPDSGRQFF. As DNA, the CDR3 is TGTGCCAGCAACCCCGACAGCGGGAGGCAGTTCTTC.

The rearrangement joins TRBV28 to TRBJ2-2; a possible D gene is TRBD1 (5 bases). The germline CDR1 and CDR2 sequences are MDHEN and SYDVKM. Trimming stripped 6 bases from V and 3 bases from J, with 17 bases between. The CDR3 is 16 residues long. CDR3 in amino acids: CASRPLRVMDTGELFF. CDR3 nucleotide sequence: TGTGCCAGCAGACCTCTCAGGGTAATGGACACCGGGGAGCTGTTTTTT.

V usage is TRBV29-1 and J usage is TRBJ1-1; D is ambiguous. The V gene's germline CDR1 is SQVTM and CDR2 ANQGSEA. The CDR3 spans 15 residues. Deletions cut 7 bases from V and 3 bases from J, with 21 bases between. The CDR3 DNA sequence: TGCAGCGCCGCCTCAGGTGGGCAGATCCACACTGAAGCTTTCTTT. This codes for CSAASGGQIHTEAFF. Complete variable domain (other parts from reference TRBV29-1 and TRBJ1-1): SAVISQKPSRDICQRGTSLTIQCQVDSQVTMMFWYRQQPGQSLTLIATANQGSEATYESGFVIDKFPISRPNLTFSTLTVSNMSPEDSSIYLCSAASGGQIHTEAFFGQGTRLTVV.

The chain recombines TRBV30 with TRBJ1-1; 7 bases fit TRBD1. This CDR3 region has 13 residues. Germline CDR1 is GTSNPN and CDR2 is SVGIG (reference sequence). Trimming removed 2 bases from V and 4 bases from J; junction bases left unmatched: 4. Here the CDR3 reads CAWSQQGFTEAFF. The CDR3 region has the DNA TGTGCCTGGAGTCAACAGGGGTTCACTGAAGCTTTCTTT.

This chain connects TRBV10-2 to TRBJ2-7, with 7 bases identical to TRBD2. The junction had 5 bases not matched to a gene; V was cut back by 2 bases and J by 1 base. The CDR3 is 15 amino acids. CDR1 is WSHSY, CDR2 SAAADI, per germline. CDR3 sequence reads: CASSEGQGGSYEQYF. As DNA, the CDR3 is TGCGCCAGCAGTGAGGGGCAGGGAGGGTCCTACGAGCAGTACTTC.

The CDR3, as DNA: TGTGCCAGCAGTACCACAGGGGATGACGAAAAACTGTTTTTT. Translation gives CASSTTGDDEKLFF. V is TRBV28 and J is TRBJ1-4, with 7 bases identical to TRBD1. Germline CDR1 is MDHEN and CDR2 is SYDVKM. V shed 5 bases, J shed 8 bases, and the junction held 8 bases outside the gene matches. The CDR3 runs 14 residues.

The chain uses TRBV19 and TRBJ1-1; D is unclear. V was clipped by 4 bases and J by 4 bases, with 16 bases between them. Germline V gene data show CDR1 as LNHDA and CDR2 as SQIVND (reference sequence). The CDR3 consists of 15 residues. CDR3 bases: TGTGCCAGTAGTACCACCTCTTGGGCGCTCACTGAAGCTTTCTTT. This codes for CASSTTSWALTEAFF.

As DNA, the CDR3 is TGTGCCAGCAGCTTTGGACTTAGCACAGATACGCAGTATTTT. This codes for CASSFGLSTDTQYF. This chain uses TRBV7-3 with TRBJ2-3; TRBD2 might be the D (5 bases). CDR1 SGHTA and CDR2 FQGTGA come from the germline V gene. The CDR3 spans 14 residues. Trimming removed 3 bases at V and 0 bases at J, with 7 bases between.

Only one count was recorded for this clone. This sequence joins TRBV28 and TRBJ2-1, with TRBD2 identical over 14 bases. V gave up 6 bases and J gave up 7 bases; unmatched junction bases: 5. The CDR3 contains 15 residues. Germline assignment: CDR1 MDHEN and CDR2 SYDVKM. The CDR3 nucleotides read TGTGCCAGCAGCCCTGGGACTAGCGGGAGTAATGAGCAGTTCTTC. Residues: CASSPGTSGSNEQFF.

This sequence joins TRBV4-1 and TRBJ2-4; TRBD2 aligns across 8 bases. Germline-derived CDR1 and CDR2 are MGHRA and YSYEKL. With 1 base clipped from V and 3 bases from J, the junction kept 5 bases outside the gene matches. The CDR3 totals 16 residues. The CDR3 region is CASSQGVGRDKNIQYF. The CDR3 region has the DNA TGCGCCAGCAGCCAAGGTGTCGGGAGGGACAAAAACATTCAGTACTTC.

V usage is TRBV11-2 and J usage is TRBJ2-1; 9 nucleotides line up with TRBD1. Germline CDR1 SGHAT, CDR2 FQNNGV. V gave up 1 base and J gave up 7 bases; unmatched junction bases: 14. The CDR3 spans 18 residues. The CDR3 DNA follows: TGTGCCAGCAGCTTAGGGAGGGCTCCGGGACAGGGTCAAAATGAGCAGTTCTTC. It codes for CASSLGRAPGQGQNEQFF.

This clone has a single count. The chain couples TRBV6-1 to TRBJ1-1; D unresolved. The CDR3 is 15 amino acids. V lost 4 bases to trimming and J lost 2 bases, with 14 bases between them. Germline lookup yields CDR1 MNHNS and CDR2 SASEGT. CDR3 region: CASSGLAATNTEAFF. The CDR3 DNA is TGTGCCAGCAGTGGTTTAGCCGCTACAAACACTGAAGCTTTCTTT.

This chain connects TRBV10-3 to TRBJ1-3, with D perhaps matching TRBD1 (6 bases). Germline-derived CDR1 and CDR2 are ENHRY and SYGVKD. The CDR3 length is 16 residues. V lost 2 bases and J lost 4, with 15 bases in between. The CDR3 sequence: CAISERQVLGGNTIYF. In DNA form, the CDR3 reads TGTGCCATCAGTGAGCGACAGGTCCTTGGGGGAAACACCATATATTTT.

V usage is TRBV6-1 and J usage is TRBJ1-2, with 10 bases aligning to TRBD1. V shed 4 bases, J shed 4 bases, and the junction held 3 bases outside the gene matches. Germline V gene data show CDR1 as MNHNS and CDR2 as SASEGT. The CDR3 is made up of 14 amino acids. As DNA, the CDR3 is TGTGCCAGCAGTGGGGACAGGGGTACCTATGGCTACACCTTC. The encoded protein is CASSGDRGTYGYTF.